Below, 27 T cell receptor beta chains from the same sample are listed, as sequenced in a study of T cells in Graves' hyperthyroidism and ophthalmopathy. Amplification of TCR beta CDR3 regions used RNA as the template. Primed by the HTBI set, a first-round RT-PCR was run on the TCR CDR3. TCRdb redid the calling of the multiplex PCR reads with MiXCR, one entry per CDR3 protein. This table holds nearly 600,000 distinct CDR3 sequences, 14% found once. Input material: blood. The receptors were gathered from a woman in her late teens or twenties with Graves' ophthalmopathy.

V usage is TRBV6-2 or TRBV6-3 and J usage is TRBJ1-1; D is possibly TRBD1 (5 bases). With 6 bases removed from V and 5 bases from J, the gap between germline ends came to 13 bases. CDR3 length equals 13 residues. The germline V gene has CDR1 MNHEY and CDR2 SVGEGT. CDR3 sequence: CASRFLQETEAFF. The CDR3 DNA follows: TGTGCCAGCAGATTCCTACAGGAGACTGAAGCTTTCTTT.

At least ten counts were recorded for this clonotype. The CDR3 protein is CASSSGLVSLEQYF. The CDR3 DNA reads TGTGCCAGCAGCTCGGGACTAGTAAGTCTCGAGCAGTACTTC. This chain uses TRBV7-2 with TRBJ2-7, with TRBD2 matching 8 bases. Germline CDR1 reads SGHTA; CDR2 reads FQGNSA. Unmatched junction bases numbered 8, after V lost 4 bases and J lost 6 bases. The CDR3 runs to 14 residues. Full variable domain (missing parts from reference TRBV7-2 and TRBJ2-7): GAGVSQSPSNKVTEKGKDVELRCDPISGHTALYWYRQSLGQGLEFLIYFQGNSAPDKSGLPSDRFSAERTGGSVSTLTIQRTQQEDSAVYLCASSSGLVSLEQYFGPGTRLTVT.

This clonotype was observed a handful of times. The V gene is TRBV5-4, the J gene TRBJ1-3; tentatively, D is TRBD1 (6 bases). Trimming cost V 1 base and J 2 bases, with 10 bases left between them. The CDR3 has 15 residues. The V gene's germline CDR1 is SGHNT and CDR2 YYREEE (reference sequence). The CDR3 DNA reads as TGTGCCAGCAGCTTGAAGGGGGGCACTGGAAACACCATATATTTT. Its translation: CASSLKGGTGNTIYF.

This clonotype appeared once. The rearrangement uses TRBV6-1 and TRBJ2-7; 9 positions match TRBD1. The length of the CDR3 is 14 residues. V was clipped by 4 bases and J by 3 bases; unmatched bases: 4. Germline V gene data show CDR1 as MNHNS and CDR2 as SASEGT. The CDR3 DNA follows: TGTGCCAGCAGTGTGGGGACAGGGCGCTACGAGCAGTACTTC. Protein: CASSVGTGRYEQYF.

This clonotype was observed a handful of times. The rearrangement uses TRBV5-6 and TRBJ2-4, with TRBD2 matching over 7 bases. Germline CDR1 is SGHDT and CDR2 is YYEEEE. The CDR3 spans 17 residues. With 0 bases clipped from V and 1 base from J, the junction kept 7 bases outside the gene matches. CDR3 region: CASSLGYTGGAKNIQYF. The DNA of the CDR3 is TGTGCCAGCAGCTTGGGGTACACCGGGGGGGCCAAAAACATTCAGTACTTC.

This clonotype has ten or more counts. The chain combines TRBV6-1 with TRBJ1-1; D is perhaps TRBD1 (5 bases). The CDR3 sequence is 12 residues long. The germline V and J ends were trimmed by 5 bases and 7 bases, with 11 bases remaining between them. CDR1 and CDR2 from the germline V gene are MNHNS and SASEGT. The CDR3 DNA is TGTGCCAGCAGTTACGGGGGGATTGAAGCTTTCTTT. Amino acid sequence: CASSYGGIEAFF.

This clonotype was seen at least ten times. This chain links TRBV28 with TRBJ1-2; 9 bases agree with TRBD1. This CDR3 contains 14 residues. V lost 6 bases and J lost 4; bases outside the gene matches: 6. Per the germline V gene, CDR1 is MDHEN and CDR2 is SYDVKM. The CDR3 DNA follows: TGTGCCAGCAGACTGGACAGGGGAAGCTATGGCTACACCTTC. It yields the protein CASRLDRGSYGYTF.

Ten or more counts support this clonotype. CDR3 coding DNA: TGTGCCAGCAGCCAAGATCGGAGACAGGCGATGTTCACAGATACGCAGTATTTT. Amino acid sequence: CASSQDRRQAMFTDTQYF. The J gene is TRBJ2-3, the V gene TRBV4-2, with D possibly TRBD1 on 6 matching bases. The ends were cut back, 0 bases at V and 2 bases at J, with 18 bases in the middle. CDR3 length: 18 residues. Germline V CDR1 and CDR2: LGHNA, YNFKEQ.

The rearrangement joins TRBV6-1 to TRBJ2-1, with 8 bases aligning to TRBD2. This CDR3 has 15 amino acids. V dropped 6 bases and J dropped 5; count of bases not matched to a gene: 9. Germline-derived CDR1 and CDR2 are MNHNS and SASEGT. This CDR3 reads CASSGRAGDHNEQFF. As DNA, the CDR3 is TGTGCCAGCAGCGGAAGAGCGGGAGACCACAATGAGCAGTTCTTC.

The table lists this clonotype with many counts. V is TRBV30 and J is TRBJ1-2, with TRBD1 matching over 7 bases. This CDR3 comprises 14 residues. Trimming removed 0 bases from V and 2 bases from J; junction bases left unmatched: 3. The V gene's germline CDR1 is GTSNPN and CDR2 SVGIG (reference sequence). For the CDR3, the DNA is TGTGCCTGGAGTGTACAGGGGAGAAACTATGGCTACACCTTC. It codes for CAWSVQGRNYGYTF.

This clonotype was observed at least ten times. V gene TRBV9 combines with J gene TRBJ2-7; D possibly corresponds to TRBD2 (5 bases). CDR3 length: 15 amino acids. Trimming took 0 bases from V and 2 from J, leaving 12 bases between them. Germline CDR1 reads SGDLS; CDR2 reads YYNGEE. In DNA form, the CDR3 reads TGTGCCAGCAGCGTAGAGGGCCGAGGGCCCTACGAGCAGTACTTC. Protein product: CASSVEGRGPYEQYF.

The sample holds many counts of this clonotype. This chain connects TRBV7-2 to TRBJ2-6; D is unclear. Germline V CDR1 and CDR2: SGHTA, FQGNSA. There are 14 residues in the CDR3. V was shortened by 3 bases and J by 2 bases, with 5 bases between the two germline ends. The CDR3 DNA reads as TGTGCCAGCAGCTTCGACACTGGGGCCAACGTCCTGACTTTC. It codes for CASSFDTGANVLTF.

There are many counts of this clonotype. The V and J genes are TRBV7-9 and TRBJ1-2, with D perhaps matching TRBD1 (6 bases). V shed 6 bases and J shed 6 bases, with 20 bases lying between them. The germline V gene has CDR1 SEHNR and CDR2 FQNEAQ (reference sequence). The CDR3 spans 15 residues. Written as DNA, the CDR3 is TGTGCCAGCAGTACACCTGGAGGGGGTCAGAATGGCTACACCTTC. Protein: CASSTPGGGQNGYTF.

Concerning this clonotype itself: A much larger clonotype is one base distant, so this may be a read error. This chain links TRBV5-6 with TRBJ2-3, with 8 bases aligning to TRBD2. There are 15 residues in the CDR3. Germline lookup yields CDR1 SGHDT and CDR2 YYEEEE. The trim removed 5 bases at V and 4 bases at J, leaving 9 bases unmatched. In DNA form, the CDR3 reads TGTGCCAGCAGGCCGGGACTAGACTACGCAGATACGCAGTATTTT. Amino acids: CASRPGLDYADTQYF.

This clonotype showed up just a few times. The CDR3 protein is CASSQDRVGGPTDTQYF. As DNA, the CDR3 is TGTGCCAGCAGCCAAGATCGGGTGGGAGGTCCCACAGATACGCAGTATTTT. The genes are TRBV11-2 and TRBJ2-3; a possible D gene is TRBD2 (6 bases). V shed 5 bases and J shed 2 bases, with 20 bases lying between them. Germline CDR1 is SGHAT and CDR2 is FQNNGV. There are 17 residues in the CDR3. The full variable domain, completed using reference TRBV11-2 and TRBJ2-3, is EAGVAQSPRYKIIEKRQSVAFWCNPISGHATLYWYQQILGQGPKLLIQFQNNGVVDDSQLPKDRFSAERLKGVDSTLKIQPAKLEDSAVYLCASSQDRVGGPTDTQYFGPGTRLTVL.

There are many counts of this clonotype. The chain uses TRBV11-2 and TRBJ2-7; TRBD1 agrees at 9 bases. Germline V gives CDR1 SGHAT, CDR2 FQNNGV. V was clipped by 5 bases and J by 7 bases; unmatched bases: 15. The length of the CDR3 is 16 residues. CDR3 protein: CASSQTRAQGAREQYF. The CDR3 region has the DNA TGTGCCAGCAGCCAAACGAGGGCACAGGGGGCACGGGAGCAGTACTTC. The variable domain in full, with the rest retrieved from reference TRBV11-2 and TRBJ2-7, is EAGVAQSPRYKIIEKRQSVAFWCNPISGHATLYWYQQILGQGPKLLIQFQNNGVVDDSQLPKDRFSAERLKGVDSTLKIQPAKLEDSAVYLCASSQTRAQGAREQYFGPGTRLTVT.

In its sample, this clonotype was seen many times. The V gene is TRBV28, the J gene TRBJ1-5, with D unresolved. The CDR3 runs 14 residues. The V gene lost 3 bases and the J gene lost 4 bases, with 10 bases spanning the gap. CDR1 MDHEN and CDR2 SYDVKM come from the germline V gene. This chain's CDR3 is CASSFSGDNQPQHF. As DNA, the CDR3 is TGTGCCAGCAGTTTCTCTGGGGATAATCAGCCCCAGCATTTT. Full variable domain (rest looked up from reference TRBV28 and TRBJ1-5): DVKVTQSSRYLVKRTGEKVFLECVQDMDHENMFWYRQDPGLGLRLIYFSYDVKMKEKGDIPEGYSVSREKKERFSLILESASTNQTSMYLCASSFSGDNQPQHFGDGTRLSIL.

The chain employs TRBV30 and TRBJ2-2; a weak D match, TRBD1 (6 bases). Trimming took off 4 bases at V and 0 bases at J, with 12 bases between the two ends. CDR3 size: 15 residues. CDR1 is GTSNPN, CDR2 SVGIG, per germline (reference sequence). The CDR3 nucleotides read TGTGCCTGGACGGGCGGACAGTCGAACACCGGGGAGCTGTTTTTT. Translated: CAWTGGQSNTGELFF.

This clonotype was counted many times. This chain joins TRBV28 and TRBJ1-1, with TRBD1 matching over 7 bases. V dropped 7 bases and J dropped 2; count of bases not matched to a gene: 7. CDR1 and CDR2 (germline): MDHEN, SYDVKM. CDR3 size: 14 residues. The CDR3, as DNA: TGTGCCAGCACCTCAGAGGGGGCAAACACTGAAGCTTTCTTT. Residues: CASTSEGANTEAFF.

This clonotype has more than one count but fewer than ten. The chain couples TRBV9 to TRBJ2-7; tentatively, D is TRBD1 or TRBD2 (5 bases each). Germline loops: CDR1 SGDLS, CDR2 YYNGEE. This CDR3 comprises 17 residues. Deletions cut 0 bases from V and 0 bases from J, with 16 bases between. The CDR3 spells CASSVGDAPPSSYEQYF. The CDR3 nucleotides read TGTGCCAGCAGCGTAGGGGACGCCCCGCCGAGCTCCTACGAGCAGTACTTC.

Note on this clonotype: Given a much more abundant clone one base away, this may be a read error. This chain connects TRBV7-8 to TRBJ2-5; D uncertain. CDR3 length: 15 residues. V was trimmed by 2 bases and J by 7 bases, leaving 17 bases between them. The germline V gene has CDR1 SGHVS and CDR2 FQNEAQ. The CDR3 DNA is TGTGCCAGCAGCTTACACTCCGGGTTGAGGCGGACCCAGTACTTC. It specifies CASSLHSGLRRTQYF.

This clonotype was recorded many times. V gene TRBV7-2 combines with J gene TRBJ2-2, with TRBD1 matching over 9 bases. Germline V gives CDR1 SGHTA, CDR2 FQGNSA. This CDR3 spans 17 amino acids. J lost 5 bases, V lost 2 bases, and 9 bases had no gene match. The CDR3 DNA reads TGTGCCAGCAGCTTATGGTACGGACAGGGGCCGACCGGGGAGCTGTTTTTT. It translates to CASSLWYGQGPTGELFF.

This clonotype showed up many times. V and J are TRBV27 and TRBJ1-1, with D hard to call. Germline V gives CDR1 MNHEY, CDR2 SMNVEV (reference sequence). The V end was cut by 5 bases, the J end by 2 bases, with 9 bases between. This CDR3 comprises 13 residues. CDR3 amino acids: CASSNNINTEAFF. CDR3 in DNA: TGTGCCAGCAGTAACAACATCAACACTGAAGCTTTCTTT.

The V gene is TRBV7-6, the J gene TRBJ1-3; D remains ambiguous. Per germline, CDR1 SGHVS and CDR2 FNYEAQ. This CDR3 has 12 residues. The V end lost 5 bases, the J end lost 3 bases, and 5 bases lay between the germline ends. The CDR3 DNA sequence: TGTGCCAGCAGCCGCGGTGGAAACACCATATATTTT. Translating gives CASSRGGNTIYF.

The V and J genes are TRBV19 and TRBJ2-1; 8 nucleotides agree with TRBD2. This CDR3 contains 16 residues. Germline values: CDR1 LNHDA, CDR2 SQIVND (reference sequence). V trimming: 5 bases; J trimming: 8 bases; junction bases outside the gene matches: 14. CDR3 region: CASSFSVLAAQDEQFF. CDR3 sequence (DNA): TGTGCCAGTAGTTTCTCGGTACTAGCGGCCCAGGATGAGCAGTTCTTC.

This clonotype was counted ten times or more. The genes are TRBV11-2 and TRBJ1-5; D gene uncertain. V was cut by 2 bases and J by 3 bases, with 8 bases left in between. Germline CDR1 is SGHAT and CDR2 is FQNNGV. The CDR3 covers 14 residues. CDR3 sequence reads: CASSLTGSNQPQHF. The CDR3 DNA reads TGTGCCAGCAGCTTAACCGGGTCCAATCAGCCCCAGCATTTT.

Ten or more counts support this clonotype. The V call is TRBV27, the J call TRBJ2-1; 7 bases align to TRBD1. V shed 4 bases and J 5 bases; nucleotides not matched to a gene: 2. The CDR3 is 13 amino acids. The germline V gene has CDR1 MNHEY and CDR2 SMNVEV (reference sequence). The CDR3 sequence is CASSYQGDNEQFF. CDR3 coding DNA: TGTGCCAGCAGTTATCAGGGGGACAATGAGCAGTTCTTC.